This T cell receptor beta chain originates from a study of control samples from healthy donors and cancer patients. Libraries were prepared by immunoSEQ multiplex PCR; TCRdb keeps only in-frame clonotypes and omits some of them. The data hold about 130,000 clones, with around 94% observed a single time. The V gene's germline CDR1 is MDHEN and CDR2 SYDVKM. The CDR3 consists of 12 residues. The V gene lost 1 base and the J gene lost 8 bases, with 5 bases spanning the gap. The TCR was taken from a man aged 55 to 70 with colorectal cancer. The material sequenced was PBMCs. This sequence joins TRBV28 and TRBJ1-4; D not resolved. Written as DNA, the CDR3 is TGTGCCAGCAGTTTATTAAACGAAAAACTGTTTTTT. This sequence encodes CASSLLNEKLFF.